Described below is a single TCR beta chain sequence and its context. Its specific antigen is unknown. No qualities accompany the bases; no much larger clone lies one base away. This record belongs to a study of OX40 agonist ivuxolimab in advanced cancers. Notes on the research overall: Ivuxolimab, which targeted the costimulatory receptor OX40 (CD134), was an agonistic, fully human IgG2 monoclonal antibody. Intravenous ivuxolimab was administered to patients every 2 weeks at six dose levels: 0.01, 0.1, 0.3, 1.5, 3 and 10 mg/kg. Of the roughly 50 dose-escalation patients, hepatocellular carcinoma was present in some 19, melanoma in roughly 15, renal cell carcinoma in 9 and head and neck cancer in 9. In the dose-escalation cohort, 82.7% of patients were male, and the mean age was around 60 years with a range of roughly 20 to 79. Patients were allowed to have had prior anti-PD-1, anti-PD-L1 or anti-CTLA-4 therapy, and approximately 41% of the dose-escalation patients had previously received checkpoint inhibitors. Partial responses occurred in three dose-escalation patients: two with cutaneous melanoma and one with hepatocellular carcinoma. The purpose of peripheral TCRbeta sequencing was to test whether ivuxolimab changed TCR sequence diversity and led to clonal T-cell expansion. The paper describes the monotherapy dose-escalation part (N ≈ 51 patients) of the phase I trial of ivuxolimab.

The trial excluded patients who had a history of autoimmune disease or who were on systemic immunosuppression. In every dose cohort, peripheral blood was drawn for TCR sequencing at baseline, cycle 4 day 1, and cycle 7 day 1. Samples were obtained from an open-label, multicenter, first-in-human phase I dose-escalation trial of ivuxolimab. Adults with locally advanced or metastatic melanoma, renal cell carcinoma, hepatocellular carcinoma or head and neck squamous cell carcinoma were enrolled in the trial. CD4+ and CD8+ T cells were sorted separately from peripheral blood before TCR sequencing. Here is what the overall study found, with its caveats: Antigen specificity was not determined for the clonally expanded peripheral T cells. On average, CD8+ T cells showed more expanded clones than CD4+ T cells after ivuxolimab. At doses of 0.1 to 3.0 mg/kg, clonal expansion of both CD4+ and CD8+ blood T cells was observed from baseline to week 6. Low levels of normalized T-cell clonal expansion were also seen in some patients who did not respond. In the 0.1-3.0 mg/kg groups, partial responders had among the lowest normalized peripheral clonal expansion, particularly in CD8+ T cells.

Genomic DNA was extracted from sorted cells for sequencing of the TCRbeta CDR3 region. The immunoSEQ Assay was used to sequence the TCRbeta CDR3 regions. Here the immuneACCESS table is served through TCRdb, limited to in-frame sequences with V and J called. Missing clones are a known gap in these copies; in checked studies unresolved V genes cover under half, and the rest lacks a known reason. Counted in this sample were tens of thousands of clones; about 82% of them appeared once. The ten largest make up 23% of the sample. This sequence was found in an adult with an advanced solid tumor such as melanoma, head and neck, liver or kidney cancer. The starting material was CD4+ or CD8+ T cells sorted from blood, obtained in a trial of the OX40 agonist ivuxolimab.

The CDR3 reads as follows: CASSLWGGGFHEQFF. Here is the DNA: TGTGCCAGCAGTTTATGGGGGGGAGGGTTCCATGAGCAGTTCTTC. The chain uses TRBV27 and TRBJ2-1; the central 7 bases match TRBD2. V has 1 base trimmed and J has 8 bases trimmed; junction bases matching no gene number 8. The CDR3 holds 15 amino acids from the cysteine to the phenylalanine. The retained sequence is limited to the CDR3, 45 bases, with the frame set at the first base. As encoded in the germline V gene (reference sequence), CDR1 is MNHEY while CDR2 is SMNVEV.